This T cell receptor beta chain was retrieved from a study of blood T cells in healthy people across ages (dated by TCRdb to about 2015). Background for the entire study: In model experiments, template switching captured roughly one uniquely barcoded TCR beta cDNA molecule for every two T cells. To avoid experimental bias, donors of different ages were distributed randomly across sequencing lanes. Using deep sequencing normalized with unique cDNA molecular identifiers, the study measured how TCR beta repertoire diversity changes with age. Four age groups were formed from the donors: young (average approximately 15 years), middle-aged (less than 40), aged (about 62) and long-lived (82). Using the same blood draw, the study looked at two additional independent replicas of 1 million unique cDNA reads for two donors, one aged 18 to 29 and the other aged 80 or older.

Systemically healthy Caucasian individuals from Russia, some 38 in total and aged about 6 to 90 years, were included as donors. Ten milliliters of peripheral blood were drawn from each donor into EDTA-treated Vacutainer tubes. Ficoll-Paque density-gradient centrifugation was used to isolate PBMCs, with at least 6.5 million per sample. Total RNA, at least 6 micrograms per sample, was extracted from PBMCs with Trizol reagent. The percentages of naive CD45RAhigh/CD27high T cells were determined by flow cytometry on a PBMC aliquot from every donor. The CDR3 runs 15 amino acids, cysteine and phenylalanine included. Solely the CDR3 DNA is kept, with 45 bases framed from the first base. For CDR1 and CDR2, the germline V gene (reference sequence) lists MNHNY and SVGAGI. V sheds 1 base and J sheds 0 bases, leaving 7 bases between their ends. This clonotype was picked up many times. No antigen is known for it. Base qualities are not at hand, and no much larger clone is one base apart.

Overall study results and their limits: Total diversity estimates from one million sequenced T cells were considered lower bounds and underestimates. Donor CMV infection status was unknown, potentially confounding age-related changes in expanded clonotypes. Compared with the aged group, the long-lived group had more naive CD4+ T cells, fewer expanded clones and increased TCR diversity, suggesting age selection. As age increased, observed TCR beta diversity per million T cells dropped in a roughly linear way, and a significant reduction was already evident by age 40. Because profiling used bulk unsorted PBMCs, naive and antigen-experienced compartments could not be compared conclusively. The percentage of naive T cells measured by flow cytometry correlated strongly with observed TCR beta diversity.

The library came from 5' RACE. The sequencing machine was an Illumina HiSeq 2500. The second PCR ran for about 7 to 11 cycles and used a J-beta primer mix along with a sample-barcoded 5' primer. A template-switch 5' adaptor carrying 12 random nucleotides introduced a unique molecular identifier onto each TCR beta cDNA molecule. At least 3 million CDR3-containing paired-end reads were obtained from each sample. All of the RNA was converted into first-strand cDNA using the Mint cDNA synthesis kit, with a TRBC-specific oligonucleotide serving as the primer. After uracil-DNA glycosylase treatment, a first 18-cycle PCR used universal primers M1SS and BC2_uni_R on all cDNA. Per the source publication's procedure: Normalization of each sample was performed by random selection of 1 million high-quality reads, each carrying a distinct molecular identifier. Instead of being binned into consensus sequences, reads that shared molecular identifiers were thrown out. CDR3 identification, clonotype clustering and error correction used MiTCR with a Q25 quality threshold and the strictest error-elimination algorithm. A nonparametric unseen species model with Euler transformation was used to estimate a lower bound on total TCR beta diversity. The public sequencing data were trimmed at Q25 with fastp and processed into clonotypes with MiXCR by TCRdb, which kept only in-frame beta chains. Rows merge per CDR3 protein into single entries with the most common DNA and genes. What appears here as the V and J calls and clone size reflects TCRdb's work, not the paper's. The sample table records 700,000 or so distinct CDR3 sequences; about a fifth of these occur just once. In total, the top ten clones hold around 21% of the sample.

The sample was blood. The TCR was taken from a man between 65 and 85 years old in good health. Here the chain combines TRBV6-6 and TRBJ2-4; the D gene assignment is ambiguous. In nucleotides, the sequence is TGTGCCAGCAGTTACTACACCCCAGCCAAAAACATTCAGTACTTC. It encodes CASSYYTPAKNIQYF.